Reported below is one T cell receptor beta chain. The data belong to a study of control samples from healthy donors and cancer patients. The repertoire was sequenced with immunoSEQ multiplex PCR; TCRdb's copy has only in-frame clones and lacks some. Of roughly 160,000 clones in the sample, under 96% are singletons; the top ten hold over 0.9%. This CDR3 has 15 residues. Trimming stripped 5 bases from V and 1 base from J, with 12 bases between. CDR1 and CDR2 from the germline V gene are SGHRS and YFSETQ. This clonotype was sampled from a woman aged 30 to 39 in good health. This chain joins TRBV5-1 and TRBJ2-2; D is undetermined. Specimen: blood. The CDR3 reads CASSVGPLNTGELFF. The CDR3, as DNA: TGCGCCAGCAGTGTTGGGCCTTTGAACACCGGGGAGCTGTTTTTT. Together with reference TRBV5-1 and TRBJ2-2, the CDR3 gives the full variable domain: KAGVTQTPRYLIKTRGQQVTLSCSPISGHRSVSWYQQTPGQGLQFLFEYFSETQRNKGNFPGRFSGRQFSNSRSEMNVSTLELGDSALYLCASSVGPLNTGELFFGEGSRLTVL.